These T cell receptor beta chains were read from a single sample in a study of blood T cell repertoires in COVID-19. This table comes from immunoSEQ multiplex PCR, and its TCRdb copy is limited to in-frame clones, with some not included. The sample has about 28,000 clones; roughly three quarters are singletons. Sequenced: peripheral blood. These TCRs come from a man between 65 and 80 years old with acute or convalescent COVID-19. CDR3s include the opening cysteine and the closing phenylalanine or tryptophan. The order of the fields is CDR3 protein, CDR3 DNA, V gene, D gene, clone size, J gene. A D gene is named only where the DNA matches it firmly. Clone size is stated in some rows and not others, as once, few, many or a class when expanded.

CASGFGGPGNQPQHF	TGTGCCAGCGGCTTCGGGGGGCCCGGCAATCAGCCCCAGCATTTT	TRBV6-5	-	-	TRBJ1-5
CATRRAGSSYEQYF	TGTGCCACCAGGAGAGCGGGAAGCTCCTACGAGCAGTACTTC	TRBV15	TRBD2	-	TRBJ2-7
CASSPHSGGAQETQYF	TGTGCCAGCAGCCCTCATAGCGGGGGGGCCCAAGAGACCCAGTACTTC	TRBV9	TRBD2	-	TRBJ2-5
CASTKSGLYEQYF	TGTGCCAGCACCAAATCGGGACTGTACGAGCAGTACTTC	TRBV6-1	-	few	TRBJ2-7
CASSYSRVGTDTQYF	TGTGCCAGCAGTTACTCGAGGGTCGGCACAGATACGCAGTATTTT	TRBV6-6	-	-	TRBJ2-3
CASSLTKLAGNLNEQYF	TGTGCCAGCAGCTTGACCAAACTAGCGGGGAATCTCAACGAGCAGTACTTC	TRBV5-4	TRBD2	few	TRBJ2-7
CASSLGQGWNEQFF	TGTGCCAGCAGTTTGGGACAGGGGTGGAATGAGCAGTTCTTC	TRBV5-8	TRBD1	-	TRBJ2-1
CSGNAGDGELFF	TGCAGCGGTAACGCGGGGGACGGGGAGCTGTTTTTT	TRBV29-1	TRBD2	-	TRBJ2-2
CASSRLAGSTDTQYF	TGTGCCAGCTCTAGGCTAGCGGGTAGCACAGATACGCAGTATTTT	TRBV6-4	TRBD2	few	TRBJ2-3
CASSYQGNNSPLHF	TGTGCCAGCAGTTACCAGGGTAATAATTCACCCCTCCACTTT	TRBV6-2/TRBV6-3	-	few	TRBJ1-6
CASSQAATNEKLFF	TGCGCCAGCAGCCAGGCTGCAACTAATGAAAAACTGTTTTTT	TRBV4-3	-	-	TRBJ1-4
CASSTDRGPQETQYF	TGTGCCAGCAGTACGGACAGGGGGCCCCAAGAGACCCAGTACTTC	TRBV19	TRBD1	-	TRBJ2-5
CASSLAGTGRTEAFF	TGTGCCAGCAGCTTGGCCGGGACAGGGAGGACTGAAGCTTTCTTT	TRBV5-6	TRBD1	-	TRBJ1-1
CARPTGGPSYEQYF	TGTGCCAGACCGACAGGGGGCCCCTCCTACGAGCAGTACTTC	TRBV25-1	TRBD1	-	TRBJ2-7
CATHKGMWETQYF	TGTGCCACCCATAAGGGGATGTGGGAGACCCAGTACTTC	TRBV28	-	-	TRBJ2-5
CASSYRVGGGETQYF	TGTGCCAGCAGCTACCGCGTAGGGGGTGGCGAGACCCAGTACTTC	TRBV28	-	-	TRBJ2-5
CASSPTGQYGYTF	TGTGCCAGTAGCCCGACAGGGCAATATGGCTACACCTTC	TRBV19	TRBD1	-	TRBJ1-2
CASSLGQFGGVIRSYEQYF	TGTGCCAGCAGCTTAGGTCAATTTGGAGGGGTCATACGCTCCTACGAGCAGTACTTC	TRBV11-2	-	-	TRBJ2-7
CSASERAYEQYF	TGCAGTGCTAGTGAGCGGGCCTACGAGCAGTACTTC	TRBV20-1	-	-	TRBJ2-7
CASSIGFRDEQFF	TGTGCCAGTAGTATAGGATTCAGGGATGAGCAGTTCTTC	TRBV19	-	once	TRBJ2-1
CASSPGQGNSPLHF	TGTGCCAGCAGTCCGGGACAGGGAAATTCACCCCTCCACTTT	TRBV6-5	TRBD1	few	TRBJ1-6
CASASGGAADTQYF	TGCGCCAGCGCCTCGGGGGGGGCCGCAGATACGCAGTATTTT	TRBV5-1	TRBD2	-	TRBJ2-3
CASSQVGGNTEAFF	TGTGCCAGCAGCCAAGTAGGGGGGAACACTGAAGCTTTCTTT	TRBV3-1/TRBV3-2	-	-	TRBJ1-1
CASRRTGEPGELFF	TGTGCCAGCAGACGGACAGGGGAACCCGGGGAGCTGTTTTTT	TRBV2	TRBD1	once	TRBJ2-2
CASSPPIKGKEDQPQHF	TGTGCCAGCTCACCACCAATTAAGGGGAAAGAGGATCAGCCCCAGCATTTT	TRBV18	-	few	TRBJ1-5
CASSIDRDRYSPLHF	TGTGCCAGTAGTATAGACCGGGACAGATATTCACCCCTCCACTTT	TRBV19	TRBD1	many	TRBJ1-6